The 20 T cell receptor beta chains below come from one sample, sequenced in a study of cytotoxic CD8 clonotypes in ibrutinib-treated CLL. Clones were read by immunoSEQ multiplex PCR, and TCRdb kept only the in-frame ones, dropping some. Seen here are some 130,000 clones, about 91% observed once, and the top ten hold approximately 11%. Sequenced here: PBMCs, sampled after 12 months of ibrutinib treatment. The receptors originated from a human donor with chronic lymphocytic leukemia.

The V and J genes are TRBV19 and TRBJ2-1, with 8 bases lining up with TRBD2. This CDR3 is 19 amino acids long. From germline, CDR1 is LNHDA and CDR2 SQIVND (reference sequence). The V segment lost 7 bases and the J segment 0 bases; nucleotides outside the gene matches: 17. The CDR3 nucleotides read TGTGCCAGTACCAAAGGAACCCCCCTCAGCGGGAGCTCCTACAATGAGCAGTTCTTC. It encodes CASTKGTPLSGSSYNEQFF.

This clone was recorded only once. This chain connects TRBV15 to TRBJ2-3, with a possible D match to TRBD2 (5 bases). V was cut by 0 bases and J by 0 bases, with 13 bases left in between. Germline V gives CDR1 LNHNV, CDR2 YYDKDF (reference sequence). The CDR3 totals 17 residues. The CDR3 loop is CATSRDLSWTSTDTQYF. CDR3 coding DNA: TGTGCCACCAGCAGAGATCTATCCTGGACTAGCACAGATACGCAGTATTTT.

The V and J genes are TRBV28 and TRBJ1-5; D is unclear. The length of the CDR3 is 11 residues. The V and J ends lost 3 bases and 12 bases respectively, with 9 bases between them. Germline V gene data show CDR1 as MDHEN and CDR2 as SYDVKM. This chain's CDR3 is CASSFQDLQHF. The CDR3 region has the DNA TGTGCCAGCAGTTTCCAGGATCTCCAGCATTTT.

The rearrangement links TRBV10-3 to TRBJ2-7; 10 nucleotides match TRBD2. J lost 0 bases, V lost 6 bases, and 5 bases had no gene match. The CDR3 runs 15 residues. Germline values: CDR1 ENHRY, CDR2 SYGVKD. This chain's CDR3 is CAIRHSGRNSYEQYF. The CDR3 bases are TGTGCCATCAGACATAGCGGGAGGAACTCCTACGAGCAGTACTTC.

The sample holds one count of this clone. This chain joins TRBV7-9 and TRBJ2-7, with 7 bases lining up with TRBD2. Per the germline V gene, CDR1 is SEHNR and CDR2 is FQNEAQ (reference sequence). V lost 4 bases, J lost 0 bases, and 6 bases stayed unmatched. This CDR3 region has 15 residues. The CDR3 bases are TGTGCCAGCAGCTGGGAGGGACTTAGCTCCTACGAGCAGTACTTC. Translating it yields CASSWEGLSSYEQYF.

The chain recombines TRBV15 with TRBJ2-3; either TRBD1 or TRBD2 may supply D (5 bases each). The CDR3 is 15 residues long. Trimming took off 0 bases at V and 3 bases at J, with 10 bases between the two ends. Germline values: CDR1 LNHNV, CDR2 YYDKDF (reference sequence). CDR3 DNA: TGTGCCACCAGCAGAGACCAGGGAGAGACAGATACGCAGTATTTT. Translated: CATSRDQGETDTQYF. Together with reference TRBV15 and TRBJ2-3, the CDR3 gives the full variable domain: DAMVIQNPRYQVTQFGKPVTLSCSQTLNHNVMYWYQQKSSQAPKLLFHYYDKDFNNEADTPDNFQSRRPNTSFCFLDIRSPGLGDTAMYLCATSRDQGETDTQYFGPGTRLTVL.

This clone came up a few times. The V gene is TRBV28, the J gene TRBJ1-5; D ambiguous. The V and J ends lost 1 base and 6 bases respectively, with 7 bases between them. The CDR3 is 13 residues long. Germline V lookup: CDR1 MDHEN, CDR2 SYDVKM. The CDR3 loop is CASSLSVAQPQHF. The CDR3, as DNA: TGTGCCAGCAGTTTATCAGTGGCTCAGCCCCAGCATTTT.

The chain is built from TRBV28 and TRBJ1-2, with 7 positions matching TRBD1. Germline CDR1 reads MDHEN; CDR2 reads SYDVKM. The V segment lost 4 bases and the J segment 6 bases; nucleotides outside the gene matches: 8. The CDR3 has 14 amino acids. The CDR3 bases are TGTGCCAGCAGTTCGCCACAGGGGAGGGATGGCTACACCTTC. Protein product: CASSSPQGRDGYTF.

The CDR3 bases are TGTGCCAGCAGCTTCGGACAGAACCAAGAGACCCAGTACTTC. This translates into CASSFGQNQETQYF. This chain joins TRBV7-9 and TRBJ2-5, with a weak D call TRBD1 (6 bases). Deletions cut 3 bases from V and 0 bases from J, with 8 bases between. The CDR3 runs to 14 residues. CDR1 SEHNR and CDR2 FQNEAQ come from the germline V gene (reference sequence). The variable domain in full, completed from reference TRBV7-9 and TRBJ2-5, reads DTGVSQNPRHKITKRGQNVTFRCDPISEHNRLYWYRQTLGQGPEFLTYFQNEAQLEKSRLLSDRFSAERPKGSFSTLEIQRTEQGDSAMYLCASSFGQNQETQYFGPGTRLLVL.

V usage is TRBV28 and J usage is TRBJ1-1; TRBD1 matches at 10 bases. Germline loops: CDR1 MDHEN, CDR2 SYDVKM. Trimming cost V 6 bases and J 6 bases; bases outside gene matches: 7. The CDR3 totals 14 residues. In nucleotides, the CDR3 is TGTGCCAGCAGCCGCAGACAGGGGGCTTCTGAAGCTTTCTTT. Its protein is CASSRRQGASEAFF.

The chain has TRBV5-4 and TRBJ2-7, with 10 nucleotides matching TRBD1. The CDR3 covers 15 residues. J lost 2 bases, V lost 0 bases, and 2 bases had no gene match. Germline values: CDR1 SGHNT, CDR2 YYREEE (reference sequence). CDR3 sequence reads: CASSLGGQGTYEQYF. The CDR3 coding sequence is TGTGCCAGCAGCTTGGGGGGACAGGGGACCTACGAGCAGTACTTC.

V and J are TRBV7-2 and TRBJ1-5; 7 bases map to TRBD1. The CDR3 length is 14 residues. J lost 4 bases, V lost 5 bases, and 5 bases had no gene match. In germline, CDR1 is SGHTA, CDR2 FQGNSA. The CDR3 protein is CASSGGQPNQPQHF. The CDR3 DNA reads TGTGCCAGCAGCGGGGGACAGCCAAATCAGCCCCAGCATTTT.

The chain couples TRBV7-9 to TRBJ2-5; no definite D call. This CDR3 is 12 amino acids long. V was pared by 5 bases and J by 7 bases, with 11 bases between. From germline, CDR1 is SEHNR and CDR2 FQNEAQ (reference sequence). The DNA for the CDR3 is TGTGCCAGCAGCCGAGGCCCGGGGACCCAGTACTTC. This encodes CASSRGPGTQYF.

This clone was detected once. The CDR3 loop reads CASSQSDRAGQPQHF. DNA for the CDR3: TGTGCCAGCTCACAATCGGACAGGGCGGGTCAGCCCCAGCATTTT. This chain uses TRBV18 with TRBJ1-5, with TRBD1 identical over 8 bases. Germline loops: CDR1 KGHSH, CDR2 LQKENI. The CDR3 is 15 residues long. Germline trimming cut 4 bases from V and 6 bases from J; bases unmatched to any gene: 8.

The rearrangement links TRBV9 to TRBJ1-1, with D hard to call. Germline-derived CDR1 and CDR2 are SGDLS and YYNGEE. The V gene lost 2 bases and the J gene lost 6 bases, with 11 bases spanning the gap. This CDR3 has 13 amino acids. CDR3 sequence reads: CASSVSWAAEAFF. CDR3 DNA sequence: TGTGCCAGCAGCGTGAGTTGGGCGGCTGAAGCTTTCTTT.

This sequence joins TRBV7-2 and TRBJ1-5, with D possibly matching TRBD1 (5 bases). The germline V gene encodes CDR1 SGHTA and CDR2 FQGNSA. The CDR3 length is 14 residues. The V and J ends lost 2 bases and 4 bases respectively, with 9 bases between them. DNA for the CDR3: TGTGCCAGCAGCTTATATAAGGGGAATCAGCCCCAGCATTTT. Protein sequence: CASSLYKGNQPQHF.

The chain recombines TRBV9 with TRBJ1-4; TRBD1 matches at 7 bases. V trimming: 0 bases; J trimming: 7 bases; junction bases outside the gene matches: 6. Germline CDR1 SGDLS, CDR2 YYNGEE. CDR3 length: 15 residues. The chain's CDR3 is CASSVGQGKGEKLFF. CDR3 bases: TGTGCCAGCAGCGTAGGACAGGGAAAAGGTGAAAAACTGTTTTTT.

The rearrangement uses TRBV25-1 and TRBJ2-3; D is undetermined. This CDR3 comprises 15 residues. Trimming left V 3 bases short and J 0 bases short, with 10 bases between. Germline lookup yields CDR1 MGHDK and CDR2 SYGVNS. CDR3: CASSEHGSSTDTQYF. DNA of the CDR3: TGTGCCAGCAGTGAGCACGGATCTAGCACAGATACGCAGTATTTT.

This clone appeared once. The V and J genes are TRBV27 and TRBJ2-7; 10 nucleotides line up with TRBD2. The CDR3 spans 14 residues. Trimming took 8 bases from V and 2 from J; bases not matched to a gene: 6. Germline V gene lookup returns CDR1 MNHEY and CDR2 SMNVEV (reference sequence). The CDR3 protein is CASGGTSDPYEQYF. CDR3 coding DNA: TGTGCCAGCGGTGGGACTAGCGATCCCTACGAGCAGTACTTC.

The rearrangement uses TRBV2 and TRBJ1-5; 7 bases match TRBD1. Trimming at V came to 6 bases and at J to 4 bases, leaving 9 bases not matched to a gene. The germline gives CDR1 SNHLY, CDR2 FYNNEI. This CDR3 region has 15 residues. For the CDR3, the DNA is TGTGCCAGCAGCCACGGACAGGAGGGTAATCAGCCCCAGCATTTT. It specifies CASSHGQEGNQPQHF.